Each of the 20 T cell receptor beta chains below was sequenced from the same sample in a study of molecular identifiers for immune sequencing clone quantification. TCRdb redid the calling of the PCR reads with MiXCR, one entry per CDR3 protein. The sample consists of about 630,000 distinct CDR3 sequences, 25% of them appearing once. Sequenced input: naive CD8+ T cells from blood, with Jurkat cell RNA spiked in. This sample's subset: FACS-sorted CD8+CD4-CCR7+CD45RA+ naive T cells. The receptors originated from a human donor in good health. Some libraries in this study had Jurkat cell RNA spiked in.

In nucleotides, the CDR3 is TGTGCCAGCAGCCCCCTACAGGTCGCGGGATACAATGAGCAGTTCTTC. Translated, it gives CASSPLQVAGYNEQFF. The chain carries TRBV7-9 and TRBJ2-1, with D perhaps TRBD2 (6 bases). Germline CDR1 and CDR2: SEHNR and FQNEAQ (reference sequence). The CDR3 has 16 amino acids. V was trimmed by 5 bases and J by 4 bases, leaving 18 bases between them.

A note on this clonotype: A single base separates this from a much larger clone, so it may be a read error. This chain's CDR3 is CASSLGDTRYEQHF. The CDR3 DNA sequence: TGTGCCAGCAGCTTAGGGGACACCAGGTACGAGCAGCACTTC. The chain joins TRBV7-8 to TRBJ2-7; weak D call: TRBD1 (6 bases). The germline V gene has CDR1 SGHVS and CDR2 FQNEAQ. The CDR3 has 14 amino acids.

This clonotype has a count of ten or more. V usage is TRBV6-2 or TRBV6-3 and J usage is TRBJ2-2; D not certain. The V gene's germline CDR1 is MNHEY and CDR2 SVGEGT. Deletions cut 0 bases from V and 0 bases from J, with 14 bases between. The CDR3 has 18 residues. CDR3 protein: CASSYSYGRQANTGELFF. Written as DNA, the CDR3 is TGTGCCAGCAGTTACTCGTACGGCAGGCAAGCGAACACCGGGGAGCTGTTTTTT.

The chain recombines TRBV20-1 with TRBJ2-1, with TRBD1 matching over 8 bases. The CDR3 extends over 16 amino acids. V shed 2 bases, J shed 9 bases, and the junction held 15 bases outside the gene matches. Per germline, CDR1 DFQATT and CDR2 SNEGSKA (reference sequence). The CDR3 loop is CSARPQRDRRFGEQFF. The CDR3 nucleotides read TGCAGTGCTAGACCCCAACGGGACAGGAGATTCGGTGAGCAGTTCTTC.

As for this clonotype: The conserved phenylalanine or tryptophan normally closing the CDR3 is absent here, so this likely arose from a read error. The CDR3 here is CASSQDLGGGGTEAFS. CDR3 nucleotide sequence: TGCGCCAGCAGCCAAGATCTGGGGGGCGGAGGGACTGAAGCTTTCTCT. This chain connects TRBV4-3 to TRBJ1-1; D is possibly TRBD1 (6 bases). This CDR3 has 16 amino acids. Trimming pared 0 bases from V and 5 bases from J, leaving 16 bases between. Germline loops: CDR1 LGHNA, CDR2 YSLEER.

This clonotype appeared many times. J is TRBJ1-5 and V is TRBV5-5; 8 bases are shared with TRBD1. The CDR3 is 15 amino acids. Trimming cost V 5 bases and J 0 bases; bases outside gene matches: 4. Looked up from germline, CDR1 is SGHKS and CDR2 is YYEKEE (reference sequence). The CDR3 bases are TGTGCCAGCAGACCGACAGGGGATAGCAATCAGCCCCAGCATTTT. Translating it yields CASRPTGDSNQPQHF.

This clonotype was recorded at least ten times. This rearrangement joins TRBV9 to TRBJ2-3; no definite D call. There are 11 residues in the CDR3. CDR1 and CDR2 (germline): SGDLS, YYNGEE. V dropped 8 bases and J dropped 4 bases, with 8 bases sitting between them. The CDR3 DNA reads TGTGCCAGTAGTACCGCAGATACGCAGTATTTT. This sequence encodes CASSTADTQYF.

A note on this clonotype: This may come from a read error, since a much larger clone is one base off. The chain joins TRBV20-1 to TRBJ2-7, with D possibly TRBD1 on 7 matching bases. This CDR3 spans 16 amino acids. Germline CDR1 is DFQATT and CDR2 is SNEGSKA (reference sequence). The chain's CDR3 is CSAQQGRGPFSYAQYF. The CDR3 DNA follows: TGCAGTGCTCAACAGGGGCGGGGACCCTTTTCCTACGCGCAGTACTTC.

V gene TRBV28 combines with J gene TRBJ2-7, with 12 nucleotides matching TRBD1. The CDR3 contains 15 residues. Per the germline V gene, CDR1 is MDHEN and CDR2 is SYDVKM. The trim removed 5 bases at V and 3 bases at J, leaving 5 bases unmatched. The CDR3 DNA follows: TGTGCCAGCAGTAGGGGACAGGGGGCATTCTACGAGCAGTACTTC. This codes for CASSRGQGAFYEQYF.

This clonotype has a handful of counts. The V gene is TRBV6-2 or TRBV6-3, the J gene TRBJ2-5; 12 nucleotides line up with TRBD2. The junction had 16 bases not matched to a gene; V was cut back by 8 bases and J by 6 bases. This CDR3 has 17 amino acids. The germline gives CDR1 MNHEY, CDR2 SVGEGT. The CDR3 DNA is TGTGCCAGCCCTCATAAAAGACTAGCGGGGGCGTCGAAGACCCAGTACTTC. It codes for CASPHKRLAGASKTQYF.

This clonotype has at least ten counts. The CDR3 DNA sequence: TGTGCCAGCAGCTACCGGGACGCCCTCTACGAGCAGTACTTC. Its protein product is CASSYRDALYEQYF. The rearrangement links TRBV5-4 to TRBJ2-7; D is tentatively TRBD1 or TRBD2 (5 bases each). CDR3 size: 14 residues. Trimming took 3 bases from V and 3 from J, leaving 13 bases between them. Per the germline V gene, CDR1 is SGHNT and CDR2 is YYREEE (reference sequence).

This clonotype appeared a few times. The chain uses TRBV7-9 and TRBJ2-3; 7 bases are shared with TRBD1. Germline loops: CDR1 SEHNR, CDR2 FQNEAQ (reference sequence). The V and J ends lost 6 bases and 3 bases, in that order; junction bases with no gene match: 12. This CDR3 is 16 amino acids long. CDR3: CASSFRQGFRTDTQYF. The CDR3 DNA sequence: TGTGCCAGCAGTTTCAGACAGGGCTTTAGGACAGATACGCAGTATTTT. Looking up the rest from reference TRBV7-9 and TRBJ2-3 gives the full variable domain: DTGVSQNPRHKITKRGQNVTFRCDPISEHNRLYWYRQTLGQGPEFLTYFQNEAQLEKSRLLSDRFSAERPKGSFSTLEIQRTEQGDSAMYLCASSFRQGFRTDTQYFGPGTRLTVL.

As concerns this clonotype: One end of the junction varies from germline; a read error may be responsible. CDR3 residues: CASSPPRGPYEQCF. The CDR3 nucleotides are TGCGCCAGCAGCCCCCCCAGGGGGCCCTACGAGCAGTGCTTC. The V gene is TRBV5-1, the J gene TRBJ2-7; 8 nucleotides agree with TRBD1. This CDR3 is built from 14 residues. Germline V gives CDR1 SGHRS, CDR2 YFSETQ.

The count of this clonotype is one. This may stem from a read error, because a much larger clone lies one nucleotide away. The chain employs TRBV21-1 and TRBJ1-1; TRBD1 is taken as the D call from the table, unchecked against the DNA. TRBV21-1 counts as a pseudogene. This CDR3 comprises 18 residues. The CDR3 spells CASSKVSHDRSMNTEAFF. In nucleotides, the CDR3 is TGTGCCAGCAGCAAAGTGAGTCACGACAGGTCAATGAACACTGAAGCTTTCTTT.

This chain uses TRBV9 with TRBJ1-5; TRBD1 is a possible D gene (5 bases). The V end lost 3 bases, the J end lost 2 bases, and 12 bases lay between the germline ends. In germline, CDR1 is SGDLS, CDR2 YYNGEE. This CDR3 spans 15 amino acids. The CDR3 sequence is CASSEQGSGNQPQHF. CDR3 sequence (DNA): TGTGCCAGCAGCGAGCAGGGTTCCGGCAATCAGCCCCAGCATTTT.

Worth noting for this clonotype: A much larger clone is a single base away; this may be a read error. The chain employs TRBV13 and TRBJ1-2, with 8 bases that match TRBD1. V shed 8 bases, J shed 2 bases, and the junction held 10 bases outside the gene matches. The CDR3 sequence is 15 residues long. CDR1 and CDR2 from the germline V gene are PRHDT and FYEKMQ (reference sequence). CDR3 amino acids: CASGSLGTGNYGYTF. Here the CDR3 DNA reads TGTGCCAGCGGCTCACTAGGGACAGGCAACTATGGCTACACCTTC.

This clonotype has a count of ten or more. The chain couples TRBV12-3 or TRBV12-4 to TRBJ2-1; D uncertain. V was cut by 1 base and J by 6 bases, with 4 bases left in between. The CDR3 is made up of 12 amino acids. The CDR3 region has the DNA TGTGCCAGCAGTTTAGTGGTCAATGAGCAGTTCTTC. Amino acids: CASSLVVNEQFF.

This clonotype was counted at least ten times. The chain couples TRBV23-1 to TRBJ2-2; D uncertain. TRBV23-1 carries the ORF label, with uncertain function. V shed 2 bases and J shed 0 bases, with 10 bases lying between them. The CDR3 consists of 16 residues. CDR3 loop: CASSQRHGTNTGELFF. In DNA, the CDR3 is TGCGCCAGCAGTCAACGGCATGGGACGAACACCGGGGAGCTGTTTTTT.

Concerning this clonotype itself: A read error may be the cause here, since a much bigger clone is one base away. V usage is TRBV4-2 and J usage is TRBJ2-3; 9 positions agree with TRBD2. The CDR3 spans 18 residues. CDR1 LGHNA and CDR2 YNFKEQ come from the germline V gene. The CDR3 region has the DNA TGTGCCGGCAGCCAAGGACGCGGTCTAGCGGGACCCACAGATACGCAGTATTTT. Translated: CAGSQGRGLAGPTDTQYF.

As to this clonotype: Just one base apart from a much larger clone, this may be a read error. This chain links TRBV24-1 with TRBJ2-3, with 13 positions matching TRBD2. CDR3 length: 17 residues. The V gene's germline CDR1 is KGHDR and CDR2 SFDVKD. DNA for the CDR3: TGTGCCACCAGTGATTTCGGACTAGCGGGAGAGGAAGATACGCGGTATTTT. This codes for CATSDFGLAGEEDTRYF.